This T cell receptor beta chain was found in a study of shared clonotypes between healthy human individuals. Only in-frame clones appear in the TCRdb table, and some are missing; sequencing was by immunoSEQ multiplex PCR. The profile shows hundreds of thousands of clones, 75% to 80% of them singletons. Germline V lookup: CDR1 PRHDT, CDR2 FYEKMQ (reference sequence). J was trimmed by 2 bases and V by 2 bases; bases with no gene match: 3. The CDR3 contains 14 residues. Sequenced: PBMCs. The origin of this receptor is a woman in her forties in good health. Some clones in this sample may be carry-over from other donors' samples. The rearrangement uses TRBV13 and TRBJ2-7; TRBD2 matches 7 bases. CDR3 nucleotides: TGTGCCAGCAGCTTACTAGCGGTCCCCTACGAGCAGTACTTC. It specifies CASSLLAVPYEQYF. Full variable domain (rest looked up from reference TRBV13 and TRBJ2-7): AAGVIQSPRHLIKEKRETATLKCYPIPRHDTVYWYQQGPGQDPQFLISFYEKMQSDKGSIPDRFSAQQFSDYHSELNMSSLELGDSALYFCASSLLAVPYEQYFGPGTRLTVT.